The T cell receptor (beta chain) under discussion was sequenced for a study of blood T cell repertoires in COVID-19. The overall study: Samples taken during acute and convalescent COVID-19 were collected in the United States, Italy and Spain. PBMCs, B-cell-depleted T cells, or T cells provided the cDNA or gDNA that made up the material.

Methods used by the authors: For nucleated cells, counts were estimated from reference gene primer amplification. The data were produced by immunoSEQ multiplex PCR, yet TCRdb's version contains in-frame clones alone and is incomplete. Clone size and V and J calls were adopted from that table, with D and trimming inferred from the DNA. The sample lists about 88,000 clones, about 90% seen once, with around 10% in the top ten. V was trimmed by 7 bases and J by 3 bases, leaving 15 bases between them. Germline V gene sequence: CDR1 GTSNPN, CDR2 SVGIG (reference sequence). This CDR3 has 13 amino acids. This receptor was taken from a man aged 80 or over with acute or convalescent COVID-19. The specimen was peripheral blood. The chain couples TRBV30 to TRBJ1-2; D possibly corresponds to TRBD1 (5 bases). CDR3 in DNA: TGTGCCTCCCTCGGGGGGAATGACTATGGCTACACCTTC. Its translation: CASLGGNDYGYTF.